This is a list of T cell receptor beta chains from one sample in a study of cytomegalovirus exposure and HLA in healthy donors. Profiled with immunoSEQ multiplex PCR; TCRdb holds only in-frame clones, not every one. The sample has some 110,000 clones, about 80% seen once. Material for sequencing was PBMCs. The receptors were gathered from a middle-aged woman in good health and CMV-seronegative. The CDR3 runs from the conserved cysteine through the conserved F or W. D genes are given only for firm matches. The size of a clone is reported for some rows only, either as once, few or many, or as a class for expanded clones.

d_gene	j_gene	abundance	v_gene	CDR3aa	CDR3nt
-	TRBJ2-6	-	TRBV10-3	CAISDGTSGANVLTF	TGTGCCATCAGTGATGGGACATCCGGGGCCAACGTCCTGACTTTC
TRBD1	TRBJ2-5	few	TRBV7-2	CASSPTVGAGGETQYF	TGTGCCAGCAGCCCCACGGTGGGGGCAGGGGGAGAGACCCAGTACTTC
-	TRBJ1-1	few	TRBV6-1	CASSEEVALTEAFF	TGTGCCAGCAGTGAAGAGGTAGCCCTCACTGAAGCTTTCTTT
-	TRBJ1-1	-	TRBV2	CASGPRGVRGTEAFF	TGTGCCAGCGGGCCCAGGGGAGTTAGGGGCACTGAAGCTTTCTTT
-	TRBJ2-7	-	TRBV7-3	CASSLNFSAGDYEQYF	TGTGCCAGCAGCTTAAACTTCTCGGCAGGGGACTACGAGCAGTACTTC
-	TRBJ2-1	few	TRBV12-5	CASGLTGSRNEQFF	TGTGCTAGTGGTTTGACCGGTTCCCGCAATGAGCAGTTCTTC
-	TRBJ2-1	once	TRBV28	CASSYLSRGGIDEQFF	TGTGCCAGCAGCTACCTATCCAGGGGTGGGATAGATGAGCAGTTCTTC
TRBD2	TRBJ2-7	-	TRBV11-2	CATSPVRTSGRIYEQYF	TGTGCCACCTCACCCGTCCGGACTAGCGGGAGGATTTACGAGCAGTACTTC
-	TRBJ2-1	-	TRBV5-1	CASTRVGGATDEQFF	TGCGCCAGCACCCGGGTTGGTGGCGCAACGGATGAGCAGTTCTTC
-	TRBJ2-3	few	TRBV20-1	CSARQGDTQYF	TGCAGTGCTCGCCAGGGGGATACGCAGTATTTT
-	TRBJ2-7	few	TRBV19	CASRGQNPPQYF	TGTGCCAGTAGGGGGCAAAATCCACCGCAGTACTTC
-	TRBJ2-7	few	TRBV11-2	CASSSQGHYEQYF	TGTGCCAGCAGCTCGCAGGGGCACTACGAGCAGTACTTC
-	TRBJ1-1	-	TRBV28	CAVERGDTEAFF	TGTGCAGTGGAACGGGGGGACACTGAAGCTTTCTTT
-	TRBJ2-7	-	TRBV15	CATRHQVSYEQYF	TGTGCCACCAGGCACCAGGTCTCCTACGAGCAGTACTTC
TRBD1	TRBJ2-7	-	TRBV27	CASSFRDSVYGGSSEQYF	TGTGCCAGCAGTTTTCGGGACAGTGTTTACGGAGGATCGAGCGAGCAGTACTTC
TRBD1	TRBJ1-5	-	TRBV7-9	CASSVNRGQPQHF	TGTGCCAGCAGCGTCAACAGGGGTCAGCCCCAGCATTTT
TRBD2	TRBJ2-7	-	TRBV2	CASTSRTSGAGRYEQYF	TGTGCCAGCACCTCGAGGACTAGCGGGGCGGGTAGGTACGAGCAGTACTTC
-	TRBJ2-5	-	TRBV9	CASSAAGTQYF	TGTGCCAGCAGCGCTGCGGGGACCCAGTACTTC
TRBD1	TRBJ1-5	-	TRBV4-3	CASSLGQGGNQPQHF	TGCGCCAGCAGCCTCGGACAGGGGGGCAATCAGCCCCAGCATTTT
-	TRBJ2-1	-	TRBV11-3	CASSIAAGLYNEQFF	TGTGCCAGCAGCATAGCGGCAGGGCTCTACAATGAGCAGTTCTTC
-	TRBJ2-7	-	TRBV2	CASRQAYQAPEQYF	TGTGCCAGCAGACAGGCGTACCAGGCTCCCGAGCAGTACTTC